This T cell receptor beta chain was identified during a study of blood T cell repertoires in COVID-19. About the study: There were acute and convalescent COVID-19 samples, and they came from the United States, Italy and Spain. The analysed material was cDNA or gDNA that came from T cells, B-cell-depleted T cells, or PBMCs.

V lost 0 bases to trimming and J lost 6 bases; unmatched junction nucleotides: 4. Germline CDR1 and CDR2: SGDLS and YYNGEE. CDR3 length: 15 amino acids. TCRdb's copy holds only in-frame clones and misses some; the assay was immunoSEQ multiplex PCR. The table includes some 100,000 clones, around 88% detected once. This clonotype was obtained from a woman in her 70s with acute or convalescent COVID-19. The genes are TRBV9 and TRBJ1-1, with 11 bases lining up with TRBD1. The material sequenced was peripheral blood. The CDR3 bases are TGTGCCAGCAGCGTAGAGGGACAGGGGGTTGCTGAAGCTTTCTTT. Translation gives CASSVEGQGVAEAFF. The variable domain in full, completed from reference TRBV9 and TRBJ1-1, reads DSGVTQTPKHLITATGQRVTLRCSPRSGDLSVYWYQQSLDQGLQFLIQYYNGEERAKGNILERFSAQQFPDLHSELNLSSLELGDSALYFCASSVEGQGVAEAFFGQGTRLTVV.